Described below is a single T cell receptor (beta chain) sequence and its context. This clonotype came up many times. Which antigen it targets is not known. Base qualities are not at hand, and no much larger clone is one base apart. The data were obtained in a study of identical twins (dated by TCRdb to the mid-2010s). Background on the whole study: The study deep-sequenced TCR alpha and beta repertoires from monozygotic twins, unrelated adults of various ages and cord blood to test whether fetal clonotypes persist. To rule out contamination, replicate twin experiments were performed at different times with different library preparation protocols.

The paper's findings and limits, for the study overall: Compared with coincidental sharing between unrelated individuals, out-of-frame TCR alpha sequences shared between twins had an excess of sequences with low generation probability. Fewer insertions were carried by abundant cord blood beta clonotypes, a similar but weaker trend appeared in young adult naive repertoires, and no such trend appeared in memory repertoires. Because the same donors could not be followed over many years, conclusions were based on cross-sectional statistical analysis. Excess twin sharing in beta out-of-frame sequences was weaker because fewer shared sequences lowered the signal-to-noise ratio. Recombination models systematically underestimated out-of-frame TCR alpha sharing in monozygotic twins but agreed with sharing between unrelated individuals. Invariant T cells such as MAIT and iNKT could partly confound zero-insertion analyses, although diverse VJ usage argued against such confounding for most clonotypes.

Only healthy Caucasian donors were included. Three pairs of female monozygotic twins, all aged roughly 18 to 29 years, were included in the twin cohort. Peripheral blood mononuclear cells were the source from which RNA for the TCR libraries was isolated. V loses 7 bases of germline sequence and J loses 2 bases, and the interval between the two ends is 14 bases. Including the terminal cysteine and phenylalanine, the CDR3 comprises 15 residues. The only DNA kept is the CDR3, 45 bases in frame from the first base. Library creation used 5' RACE. TCRdb lists the instrument as Illumina HiSeq 2000. A universal primer binding site was added through template switching, and the final cDNA carried a unique molecular identifier so that TCR cDNA molecules could be counted accurately. Specific primers in the conserved constant-segment region were used to synthesize first-strand cDNA for the TCR alpha and beta chains. To control for contamination, each cDNA library was double barcoded with a SMART-Mk sample barcode plus Illumina barcodes. Two successive PCR steps introduced TruSeq adapter sequences along with Illumina sample barcodes. TCR alpha and beta cDNA libraries were sequenced on the Illumina HiSeq platform with custom primers. Per the source publication's procedure: MiGEC processed the raw reads to extract unique molecular identifiers, while MiXCR was used to determine the CDR3 positions. Recombination models were inferred per individual with the repgenHMM and IGoR tools using an EM algorithm. The analysis of shared clonotypes was done with the tcR package in R, with sharing normalized by the product of cloneset sizes. To study raw recombination without the effects of thymic and clonal selection, out-of-frame nonproductive sequences were analyzed. The public reads were reanalyzed by TCRdb: fastp trimming at Q25, MiXCR alignment, in-frame beta chains only. Every distinct CDR3 protein forms one entry, paired with its most common genes and DNA. What appears here as the V and J calls and clone size reflects TCRdb's work, not the paper's. For this sample there are some 760,000 distinct CDR3 sequences; roughly 18% appear just once. The ten top clones hold about an eighth of the sample.

The data were also submitted as part of a second study, on T cells expressing NK-cell markers. As noted in the second study: Fewer than ten donors provided sorted CD3+CD56+NKG2C+, CD3+CD56+NKG2C- and CD3+CD56-NKG2C+ T-cell subsets, whose TCR beta-chain repertoires were profiled. Seven of the eight sequenced donors were HCMV-seropositive and one was HCMV-seronegative. In several experiments an anti-gammadeltaTCR antibody was added to restrict sorting to alphabetaTCR-expressing T cells. For over five donors, the dominant CD3+CD56+NKG2C+ clonotypes were among the top 10 CD8+ clonotypes and accounted for 1.0-7.0% of CD8+ T cells. Those dominant clonotypes were again the most abundant among CD3+CD56-NKG2C+ cells in a few donors, at about 25-65%. Whether the expanded NKG2C-expressing T cell clones were specific for HCMV antigens was left unclear. Randomly selected healthy volunteers, three men and five women, were used as the eight sequenced donors. HCMV-specific IgG was detected in serum with a commercial ELISA kit to determine HCMV serostatus. For a handful of donors, unsorted PBMC were also used to sequence bulk peripheral blood T-cell repertoires. Reads were demultiplexed and grouped by UMI with MIGEC, and clonotypes were assembled and quantified with MiTCR. To remove erroneous sequences, TCR cDNA sequences were retained only when supported by two or more reads. The tcR package was used for downstream repertoire analysis, with clonotypes matched between fractions based on CDR3 nucleotide sequence plus V segment. VDJmatch was used to annotate antigen specificity against VDJdb, with one amino acid substitution allowed in CDR3.

The chain is assembled from TRBV12-3 or TRBV12-4 and TRBJ2-2; perhaps TRBD2 is the D gene, with 5 bases matching. The source is a woman younger than 30 in good health. Sequences were obtained from PBMCs. The nucleotide sequence reads TGTGCCAGCACCTCGGGGTCCTCCAACACCGGGGAGCTGTTTTTT. This encodes CASTSGSSNTGELFF.